This is a list of T cell receptor beta chains from one sample in a study of blood T cell repertoires in COVID-19. TCRdb's table, derived via immunoSEQ multiplex PCR, lists solely in-frame clones and lacks some. The sample records hundreds of thousands of clones, 82% being singletons. Sequencing was carried out using peripheral blood. These receptors all stem from a woman aged 55-70 years with active or convalescent COVID-19. Each CDR3 is given with its conserved first and last residue. Fields, in order: J gene, D gene, V gene, clone size, CDR3 protein, CDR3 DNA. A D gene is named only where the DNA matches it firmly. Size is stated for part of the rows, as once, few or many counts, or as a class when the clone is expanded.

j_gene: TRBJ2-5; d_gene: TRBD2; v_gene: TRBV7-2; abundance: -; CDR3aa: CASSRNSGGQETQYF; CDR3nt: TGTGCCAGCAGCCGCAATAGCGGGGGGCAAGAGACCCAGTACTTC
j_gene: TRBJ1-2; d_gene: -; v_gene: TRBV4-3; abundance: -; CDR3aa: CASSQSRGNYGYTF; CDR3nt: TGCGCCAGCAGCCAATCCCGGGGTAATTATGGCTACACCTTC
j_gene: TRBJ1-4; d_gene: -; v_gene: TRBV7-9; abundance: -; CDR3aa: CASSSTGLGEKLFF; CDR3nt: TGTGCCAGCAGCTCCACAGGTCTGGGCGAAAAACTGTTTTTT
j_gene: TRBJ2-3; d_gene: TRBD1; v_gene: TRBV5-1; abundance: -; CDR3aa: CASSLGGQGADTQYF; CDR3nt: TGCGCCAGCAGCTTGGGTGGGCAGGGGGCAGATACGCAGTATTTT
j_gene: TRBJ1-1; d_gene: -; v_gene: TRBV5-1; abundance: -; CDR3aa: CASSRTIGAGTEAFF; CDR3nt: TGCGCCAGCAGCCGCACCATAGGGGCAGGCACTGAAGCTTTCTTT
j_gene: TRBJ1-1; d_gene: TRBD1; v_gene: TRBV5-1; abundance: -; CDR3aa: CASSTRTGVGTEAFF; CDR3nt: TGCGCCAGCAGCACACGGACAGGGGTCGGCACTGAAGCTTTCTTT
j_gene: TRBJ1-1; d_gene: -; v_gene: TRBV18; abundance: -; CDR3aa: CASSPLSGATEAFF; CDR3nt: TGTGCCAGCTCACCACTTTCAGGGGCCACTGAAGCTTTCTTT
j_gene: TRBJ2-5; d_gene: -; v_gene: TRBV9; abundance: -; CDR3aa: CASSVRGSGETQYF; CDR3nt: TGTGCCAGCAGCGTGAGGGGGTCGGGAGAGACCCAGTACTTC
j_gene: TRBJ2-7; d_gene: TRBD2; v_gene: TRBV6-5; abundance: -; CDR3aa: CASRRTSGDSYEQYF; CDR3nt: TGTGCCAGCAGGCGGACTAGCGGGGATTCCTACGAGCAGTACTTC
j_gene: TRBJ2-2; d_gene: TRBD1; v_gene: TRBV19; abundance: few; CDR3aa: CASRTGSGELFF; CDR3nt: TGTGCCAGTAGGACAGGGTCCGGGGAGCTGTTTTTT
j_gene: TRBJ1-6; d_gene: TRBD1; v_gene: TRBV2; abundance: -; CDR3aa: CASSQDRGNSPLHF; CDR3nt: TGTGCCAGCAGTCAAGACAGGGGCAATTCACCCCTCCACTTT
j_gene: TRBJ2-3; d_gene: -; v_gene: TRBV9; abundance: -; CDR3aa: CASSVQGPGGTDTQYF; CDR3nt: TGTGCCAGCAGCGTACAGGGTCCAGGGGGCACAGATACGCAGTATTTT
j_gene: TRBJ1-3; d_gene: -; v_gene: TRBV5-5; abundance: -; CDR3aa: CASSLATAGNTIYF; CDR3nt: TGTGCCAGCAGCTTAGCGACAGCTGGAAACACCATATATTTT
j_gene: TRBJ1-1; d_gene: TRBD1; v_gene: TRBV18; abundance: -; CDR3aa: CASSPGTVDAFF; CDR3nt: TGTGCCAGCTCACCCGGGACAGTGGATGCTTTCTTT
j_gene: TRBJ2-1; d_gene: -; v_gene: TRBV30; abundance: -; CDR3aa: CASTVGNNEQFF; CDR3nt: TGTGCCTCGACAGTGGGTAACAATGAGCAGTTCTTC
j_gene: TRBJ1-1; d_gene: -; v_gene: TRBV5-6; abundance: -; CDR3aa: CASSFGGKNTEAFF; CDR3nt: TGTGCCAGCAGCTTTGGCGGAAAGAACACTGAAGCTTTCTTT
j_gene: TRBJ1-5; d_gene: TRBD1; v_gene: TRBV30; abundance: once; CDR3aa: CAWSVLGQADQPQHF; CDR3nt: TGTGCCTGGAGTGTACTGGGACAGGCGGATCAGCCCCAGCATTTT
j_gene: TRBJ2-3; d_gene: TRBD2; v_gene: TRBV5-1; abundance: -; CDR3aa: CASSLGLAGGTDTQYF; CDR3nt: TGCGCCAGCAGCTTGGGACTAGCGGGGGGAACAGATACGCAGTATTTT
j_gene: TRBJ1-4; d_gene: TRBD1; v_gene: TRBV3-1/TRBV3-2; abundance: -; CDR3aa: CASSRTGGTNEKLFF; CDR3nt: TGTGCCAGCAGTCGGACAGGGGGAACTAATGAAAAACTGTTTTTT
j_gene: TRBJ1-2; d_gene: -; v_gene: TRBV27; abundance: -; CDR3aa: CASSLGADYGYTF; CDR3nt: TGTGCCAGCAGTTTAGGAGCCGACTATGGCTACACCTTC
j_gene: TRBJ2-7; d_gene: -; v_gene: TRBV12-3/TRBV12-4; abundance: -; CDR3aa: CASSSEREQYF; CDR3nt: TGTGCCAGCAGTTCAGAGCGGGAGCAGTACTTC
j_gene: TRBJ1-6; d_gene: TRBD1; v_gene: TRBV7-2; abundance: -; CDR3aa: CASSLGQGHNSPLHF; CDR3nt: TGTGCCAGCAGCCTGGGACAGGGCCATAATTCACCCCTCCACTTT
j_gene: TRBJ2-3; d_gene: TRBD2; v_gene: TRBV19; abundance: once; CDR3aa: CASSIGTSGLKADTQYF; CDR3nt: TGTGCCAGTAGTATAGGGACTAGCGGTCTAAAGGCAGATACGCAGTATTTT
j_gene: TRBJ2-7; d_gene: -; v_gene: TRBV14; abundance: once; CDR3aa: CASSQGPYEQYF; CDR3nt: TGTGCCAGCAGCCAAGGGCCCTACGAGCAGTACTTC
j_gene: TRBJ2-4; d_gene: TRBD1; v_gene: TRBV19; abundance: -; CDR3aa: CASSILQGAVNIQYF; CDR3nt: TGTGCCAGTAGTATACTACAGGGGGCGGTAAACATTCAGTACTTC
j_gene: TRBJ1-6; d_gene: -; v_gene: TRBV10-1; abundance: -; CDR3aa: CASSDREDSPLHF; CDR3nt: TGCGCCAGCAGTGACAGGGAAGATTCACCCCTCCACTTT
j_gene: TRBJ2-7; d_gene: TRBD1; v_gene: TRBV7-2; abundance: -; CDR3aa: CATTQGSDEQYF; CDR3nt: TGTGCCACCACACAGGGGTCCGACGAGCAGTACTTC
j_gene: TRBJ1-6; d_gene: -; v_gene: TRBV19; abundance: few; CDR3aa: CASSMSRQALGPLHF; CDR3nt: TGTGCCAGTAGTATGAGCCGGCAGGCCCTGGGACCCCTCCACTTT
j_gene: TRBJ1-2; d_gene: TRBD1; v_gene: TRBV2; abundance: -; CDR3aa: CASRTSGDRGNYGYTF; CDR3nt: TGTGCCAGCAGGACGTCTGGGGACAGGGGGAACTATGGCTACACCTTC
j_gene: TRBJ2-2; d_gene: TRBD1; v_gene: TRBV18; abundance: -; CDR3aa: CASSPTTGGPNTGELFF; CDR3nt: TGTGCCAGCTCACCAACAACAGGGGGCCCTAACACCGGGGAGCTGTTTTTT
j_gene: TRBJ1-1; d_gene: -; v_gene: TRBV27; abundance: -; CDR3aa: CASSVGLLNTEAFF; CDR3nt: TGTGCCAGCAGCGTGGGGCTTCTGAACACTGAAGCTTTCTTT
j_gene: TRBJ1-1; d_gene: -; v_gene: TRBV28; abundance: -; CDR3aa: CASSSGNMNTEAFF; CDR3nt: TGTGCCAGCAGTTCGGGGAACATGAACACTGAAGCTTTCTTT
j_gene: TRBJ1-5; d_gene: -; v_gene: TRBV5-8; abundance: -; CDR3aa: CASSLRVLHNQPQHF; CDR3nt: TGTGCCAGCAGCTTGAGAGTGTTGCACAATCAGCCCCAGCATTTT
j_gene: TRBJ1-2; d_gene: -; v_gene: TRBV27; abundance: -; CDR3aa: CASSSIDRLNYGYTF; CDR3nt: TGTGCCAGCAGTTCTATCGACAGGCTTAACTATGGCTACACCTTC
j_gene: TRBJ2-1; d_gene: -; v_gene: TRBV3-1/TRBV3-2; abundance: once; CDR3aa: CASSLEGWGYNEQFF; CDR3nt: TGTGCCAGCAGCTTAGAGGGTTGGGGTTACAATGAGCAGTTCTTC
j_gene: TRBJ1-3; d_gene: -; v_gene: TRBV7-9; abundance: -; CDR3aa: CASSTTDSGGNTIYF; CDR3nt: TGTGCCAGCAGCACCACCGACAGTGGTGGAAACACCATATATTTT
j_gene: TRBJ2-7; d_gene: TRBD2; v_gene: TRBV29-1; abundance: few; CDR3aa: CSVESGARPYEQYF; CDR3nt: TGCAGCGTTGAGAGCGGGGCGAGACCCTACGAGCAGTACTTC
j_gene: TRBJ1-4; d_gene: -; v_gene: TRBV2; abundance: -; CDR3aa: CASNFRSGDNEKLFF; CDR3nt: TGTGCCAGCAACTTCCGGTCCGGGGATAATGAAAAACTGTTTTTT
j_gene: TRBJ1-5; d_gene: TRBD1; v_gene: TRBV6-5; abundance: once; CDR3aa: CASSRQGFNQPQHF; CDR3nt: TGTGCCAGCAGCAGACAGGGTTTTAATCAGCCCCAGCATTTT
j_gene: TRBJ1-3; d_gene: -; v_gene: TRBV19; abundance: -; CDR3aa: CASWDFGSGNTIYF; CDR3nt: TGTGCCAGTTGGGACTTCGGCTCTGGAAACACCATATATTTT
j_gene: TRBJ2-3; d_gene: -; v_gene: TRBV7-9; abundance: -; CDR3aa: CASRLGGRGGTQYF; CDR3nt: TGTGCCAGCAGACTGGGGGGGCGTGGAGGCACGCAGTATTTT